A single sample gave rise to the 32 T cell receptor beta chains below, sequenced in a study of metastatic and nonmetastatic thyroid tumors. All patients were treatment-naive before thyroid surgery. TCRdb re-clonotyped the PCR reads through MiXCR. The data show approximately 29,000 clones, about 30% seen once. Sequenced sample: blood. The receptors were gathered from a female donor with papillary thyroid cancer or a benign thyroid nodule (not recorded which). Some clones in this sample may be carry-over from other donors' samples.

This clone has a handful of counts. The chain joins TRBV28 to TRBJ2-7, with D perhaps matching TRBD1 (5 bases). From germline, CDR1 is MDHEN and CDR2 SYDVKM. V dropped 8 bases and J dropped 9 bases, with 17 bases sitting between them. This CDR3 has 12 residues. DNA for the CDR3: TGTGCCAGCTCCCGTGGGGCAGTGTTGCAGTACTTC. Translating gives CASSRGAVLQYF.

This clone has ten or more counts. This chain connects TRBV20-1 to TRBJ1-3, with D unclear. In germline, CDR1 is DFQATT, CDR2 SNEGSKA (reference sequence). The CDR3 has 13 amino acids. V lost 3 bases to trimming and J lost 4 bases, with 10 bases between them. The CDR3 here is CSARFRRGNTIYF. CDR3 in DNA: TGCAGTGCTAGGTTCCGACGGGGAAACACCATATATTTT.

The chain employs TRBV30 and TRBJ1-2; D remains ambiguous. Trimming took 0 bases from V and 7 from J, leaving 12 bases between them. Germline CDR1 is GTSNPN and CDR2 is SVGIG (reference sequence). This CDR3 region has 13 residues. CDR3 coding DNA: TGTGCCTGGAGTGTACAATGGCACGGTGGCTACACCTTC. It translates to CAWSVQWHGGYTF. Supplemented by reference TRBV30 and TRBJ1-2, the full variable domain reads SQTIHQWPATLVQPVGSPLSLECTVEGTSNPNLYWYRQAAGRGLQLLFYSVGIGQISSEVPQNLSASRPQDRQFILSSKKLLLSDSGFYLCAWSVQWHGGYTFGSGTRLTVV.

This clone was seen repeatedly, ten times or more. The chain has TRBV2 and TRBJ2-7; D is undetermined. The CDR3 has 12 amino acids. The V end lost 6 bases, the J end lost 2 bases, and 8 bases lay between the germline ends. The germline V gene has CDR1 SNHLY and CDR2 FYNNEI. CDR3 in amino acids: CASSKEAYEQYF. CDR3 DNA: TGTGCCAGCAGCAAGGAAGCCTACGAGCAGTACTTC.

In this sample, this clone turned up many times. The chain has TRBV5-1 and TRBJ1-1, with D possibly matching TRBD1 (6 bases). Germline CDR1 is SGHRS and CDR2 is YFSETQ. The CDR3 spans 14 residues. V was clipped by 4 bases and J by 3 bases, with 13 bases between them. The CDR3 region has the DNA TGCGCCAGCAGCGGAGGACAGAGAGACACTGAAGCTTTCTTT. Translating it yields CASSGGQRDTEAFF.

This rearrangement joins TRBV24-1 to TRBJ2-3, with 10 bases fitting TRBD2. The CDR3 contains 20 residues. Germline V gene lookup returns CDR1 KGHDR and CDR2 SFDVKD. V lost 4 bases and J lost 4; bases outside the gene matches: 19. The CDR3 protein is CATSERSGTSELRVPDTQYF. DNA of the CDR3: TGTGCCACCAGTGAACGGTCCGGGACTAGCGAACTTAGGGTCCCAGATACGCAGTATTTT.

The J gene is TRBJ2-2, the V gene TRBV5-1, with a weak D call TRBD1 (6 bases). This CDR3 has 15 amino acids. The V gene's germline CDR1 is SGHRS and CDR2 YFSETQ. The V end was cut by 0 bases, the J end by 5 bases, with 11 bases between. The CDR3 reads CASSLAPGATGELFF. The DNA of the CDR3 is TGCGCCAGCAGCTTGGCGCCAGGGGCGACCGGGGAGCTGTTTTTT.

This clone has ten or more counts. DNA of the CDR3: TGTGCCAGCAGTTTAGGAGGGGGTCTTATGGATGAGCAGTTCTTC. Protein: CASSLGGGLMDEQFF. The V and J genes are TRBV28 and TRBJ2-1, with D tentatively TRBD1 or TRBD2 (6 bases each). The CDR3 contains 15 residues. Looked up from germline, CDR1 is MDHEN and CDR2 is SYDVKM. Trimming pared 2 bases from V and 8 bases from J, leaving 16 bases between.

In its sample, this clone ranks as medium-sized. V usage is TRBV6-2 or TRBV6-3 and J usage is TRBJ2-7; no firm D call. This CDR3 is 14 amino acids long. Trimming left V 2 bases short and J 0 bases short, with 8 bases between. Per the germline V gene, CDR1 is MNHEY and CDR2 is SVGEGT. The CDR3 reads CASSYGASSYEQYF. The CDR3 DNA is TGTGCCAGCAGTTACGGTGCGAGCTCCTACGAGCAGTACTTC.

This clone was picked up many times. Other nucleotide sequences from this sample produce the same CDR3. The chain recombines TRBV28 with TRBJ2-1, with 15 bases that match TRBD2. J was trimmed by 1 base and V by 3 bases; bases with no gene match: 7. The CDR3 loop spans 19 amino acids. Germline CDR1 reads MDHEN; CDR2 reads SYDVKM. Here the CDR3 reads CASSFSGLAGGPSYNEQFF. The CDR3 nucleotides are TGTGCCAGCAGTTTCTCGGGACTAGCGGGAGGACCGTCCTACAATGAGCAGTTCTTC. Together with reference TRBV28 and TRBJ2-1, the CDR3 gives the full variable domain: DVKVTQSSRYLVKRTGEKVFLECVQDMDHENMFWYRQDPGLGLRLIYFSYDVKMKEKGDIPEGYSVSREKKERFSLILESASTNQTSMYLCASSFSGLAGGPSYNEQFFGPGTRLTVL.

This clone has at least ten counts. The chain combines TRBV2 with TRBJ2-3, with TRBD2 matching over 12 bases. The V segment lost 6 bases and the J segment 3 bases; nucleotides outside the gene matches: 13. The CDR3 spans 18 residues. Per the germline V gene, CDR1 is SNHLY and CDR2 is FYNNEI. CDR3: CASSRPTSGSGGTDTQYF. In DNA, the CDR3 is TGTGCCAGCAGCCGTCCGACTAGCGGGAGTGGAGGAACAGATACGCAGTATTTT. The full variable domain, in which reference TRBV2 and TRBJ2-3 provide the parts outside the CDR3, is EPEVTQTPSHQVTQMGQEVILRCVPISNHLYFYWYRQILGQKVEFLVSFYNNEISEKSEIFDDQFSVERPDGSNFTLKIRSTKLEDSAMYFCASSRPTSGSGGTDTQYFGPGTRLTVL.

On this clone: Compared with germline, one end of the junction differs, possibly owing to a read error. The CDR3 is CVSTASPYNEQFF. In DNA form, the CDR3 reads TGTGTCAGCACGGCTAGCCCCTACAATGAGCAGTTCTTC. The V and J genes are TRBV6-2 or TRBV6-3 and TRBJ2-1; D perhaps matches TRBD2 (5 bases). This CDR3 spans 13 amino acids. Per the germline V gene, CDR1 is MNHEY and CDR2 is SVGEGT.

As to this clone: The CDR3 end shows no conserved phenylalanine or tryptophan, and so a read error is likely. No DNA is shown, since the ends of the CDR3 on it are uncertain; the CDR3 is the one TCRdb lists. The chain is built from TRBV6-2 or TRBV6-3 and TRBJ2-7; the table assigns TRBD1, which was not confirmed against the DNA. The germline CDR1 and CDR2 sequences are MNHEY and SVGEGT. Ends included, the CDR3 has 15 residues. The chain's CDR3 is CASSSSRTEALEKYL.

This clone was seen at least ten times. CDR3 DNA sequence: TGTGCCAGCAGCCAAGGGTCGGCGGACCCAAACACCGGGGAGCTGTTTTTT. It translates to CASSQGSADPNTGELFF. The rearrangement joins TRBV3-1 to TRBJ2-2; D unclear. Trimming left V 1 base short and J 2 bases short, with 14 bases between. This CDR3 region has 17 residues. The germline CDR1 and CDR2 sequences are LGHDT and YNNKEL (reference sequence).

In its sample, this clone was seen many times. CDR3: CAITRDSADSPLHF. Here the CDR3 DNA reads TGTGCCATCACTCGGGACAGCGCTGATTCACCCCTCCACTTT. This chain uses TRBV10-3 with TRBJ1-6; 7 bases fit TRBD1. This CDR3 has 14 amino acids. The germline gives CDR1 ENHRY, CDR2 SYGVKD. V was pared by 7 bases and J by 8 bases, with 8 bases of the junction left unmatched.

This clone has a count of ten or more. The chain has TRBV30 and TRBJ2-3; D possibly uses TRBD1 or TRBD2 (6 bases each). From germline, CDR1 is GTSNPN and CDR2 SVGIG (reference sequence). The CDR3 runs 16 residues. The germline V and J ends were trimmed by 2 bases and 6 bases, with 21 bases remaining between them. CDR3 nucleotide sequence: TGTGCCTGGAGTCAGCCGGGGGCTATTCCACAGGATACGCAGTATTTT. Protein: CAWSQPGAIPQDTQYF.

This chain's CDR3 is CASSLGQGLEQYF. As DNA, the CDR3 is TGTGCCAGCAGCCTAGGACAGGGGCTCGAGCAGTACTTC. The chain carries TRBV12-3 or TRBV12-4 and TRBJ2-7; 9 bases map to TRBD1. CDR3 length equals 13 residues. With 6 bases clipped from V and 6 bases from J, the junction kept 6 bases outside the gene matches.

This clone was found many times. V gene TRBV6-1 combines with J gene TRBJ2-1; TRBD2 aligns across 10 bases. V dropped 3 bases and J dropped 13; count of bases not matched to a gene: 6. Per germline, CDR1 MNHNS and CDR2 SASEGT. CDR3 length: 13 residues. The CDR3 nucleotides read TGTGCCAGCAGTGATTCCGGGACTAGCGATCAGTTCTTC. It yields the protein CASSDSGTSDQFF.

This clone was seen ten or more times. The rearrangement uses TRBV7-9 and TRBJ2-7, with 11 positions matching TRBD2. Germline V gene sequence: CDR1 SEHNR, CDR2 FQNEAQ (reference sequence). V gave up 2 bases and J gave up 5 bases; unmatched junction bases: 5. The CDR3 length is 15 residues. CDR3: CASSLTGLAGNEQYF. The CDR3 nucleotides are TGTGCCAGCAGCTTAACCGGACTAGCGGGTAACGAGCAGTACTTC.

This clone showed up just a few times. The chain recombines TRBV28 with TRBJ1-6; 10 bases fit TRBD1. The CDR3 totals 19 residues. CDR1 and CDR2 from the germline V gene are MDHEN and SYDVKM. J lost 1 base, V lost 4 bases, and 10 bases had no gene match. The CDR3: CASSYWTGGTVSYNSPLHF. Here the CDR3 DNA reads TGTGCCAGCAGTTATTGGACAGGGGGTACAGTGTCCTATAATTCACCCCTCCACTTT.

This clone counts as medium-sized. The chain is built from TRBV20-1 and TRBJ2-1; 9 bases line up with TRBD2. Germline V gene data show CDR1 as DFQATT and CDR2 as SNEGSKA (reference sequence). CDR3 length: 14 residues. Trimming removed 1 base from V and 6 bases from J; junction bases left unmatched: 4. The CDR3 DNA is TGCAGTGCTAGAGGCGGGGGGGCCCTCAATGAGCAGTTCTTC. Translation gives CSARGGGALNEQFF.

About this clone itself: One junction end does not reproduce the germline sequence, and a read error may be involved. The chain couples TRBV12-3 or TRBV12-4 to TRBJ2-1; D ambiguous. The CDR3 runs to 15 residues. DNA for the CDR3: TGTGCCAGCAACCAGAGGCGAATCTCCTACAATGAGCACTTCTTC. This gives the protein CASNQRRISYNEHFF.

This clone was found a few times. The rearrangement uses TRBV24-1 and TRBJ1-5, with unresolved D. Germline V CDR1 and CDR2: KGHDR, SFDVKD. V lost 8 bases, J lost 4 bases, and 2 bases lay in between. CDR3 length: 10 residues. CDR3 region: CATTNQPQHF. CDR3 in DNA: TGTGCCACCACTAATCAGCCCCAGCATTTT.

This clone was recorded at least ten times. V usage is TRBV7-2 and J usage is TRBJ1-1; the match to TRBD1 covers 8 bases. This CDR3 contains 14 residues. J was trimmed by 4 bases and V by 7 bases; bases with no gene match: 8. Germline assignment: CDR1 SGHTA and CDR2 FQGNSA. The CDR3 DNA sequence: TGTGCCAGCACCCATCGAACAGGGGGCACTGAAGCTTTCTTT. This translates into CASTHRTGGTEAFF.

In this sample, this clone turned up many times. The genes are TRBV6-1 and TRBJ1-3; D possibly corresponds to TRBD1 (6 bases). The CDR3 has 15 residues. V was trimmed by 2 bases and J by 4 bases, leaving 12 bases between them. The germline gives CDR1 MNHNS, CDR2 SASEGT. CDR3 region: CASSEWGGSGNTIYF. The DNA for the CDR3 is TGTGCCAGCAGTGAATGGGGGGGCTCCGGAAACACCATATATTTT.

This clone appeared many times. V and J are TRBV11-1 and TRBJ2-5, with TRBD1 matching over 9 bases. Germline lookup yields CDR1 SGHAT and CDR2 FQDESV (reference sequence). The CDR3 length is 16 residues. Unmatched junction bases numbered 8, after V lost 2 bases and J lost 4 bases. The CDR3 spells CASSLLRGQGGETQYF. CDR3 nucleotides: TGTGCCAGCAGCTTATTAAGGGGACAGGGAGGAGAGACCCAGTACTTC.

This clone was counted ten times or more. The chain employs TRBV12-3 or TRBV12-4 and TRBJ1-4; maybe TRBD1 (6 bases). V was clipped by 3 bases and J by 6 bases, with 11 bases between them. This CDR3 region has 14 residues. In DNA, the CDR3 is TGTGCCAGCAGTTTTGGACAGTGGGATGAAAAACTGTTTTTT. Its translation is CASSFGQWDEKLFF.

CDR3 coding DNA: TGTGCCAGCAGCCCACAATCCGGGACAGGGGTCTTAGTGAATCAGCCCCAGCATTTT. It is translated as CASSPQSGTGVLVNQPQHF. This rearrangement joins TRBV3-1 to TRBJ1-5; TRBD1 matches at 10 bases. The V segment lost 4 bases and the J segment 4 bases; nucleotides outside the gene matches: 16. The CDR3 runs to 19 residues. Germline CDR1 is LGHDT and CDR2 is YNNKEL (reference sequence).

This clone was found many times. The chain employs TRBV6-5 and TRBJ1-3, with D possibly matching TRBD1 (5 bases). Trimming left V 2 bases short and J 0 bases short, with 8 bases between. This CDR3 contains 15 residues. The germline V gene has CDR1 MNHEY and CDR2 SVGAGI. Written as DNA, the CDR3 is TGTGCCAGCAGTTACGGGGGACTCTCTGGAAACACCATATATTTT. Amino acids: CASSYGGLSGNTIYF.

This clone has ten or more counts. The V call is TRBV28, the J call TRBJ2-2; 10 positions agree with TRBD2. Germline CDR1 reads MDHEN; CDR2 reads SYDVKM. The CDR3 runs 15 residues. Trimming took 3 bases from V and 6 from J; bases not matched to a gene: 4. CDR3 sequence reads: CASSFASGSSGELFF. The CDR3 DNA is TGTGCCAGCAGTTTCGCTAGCGGGAGTTCCGGGGAGCTGTTTTTT.

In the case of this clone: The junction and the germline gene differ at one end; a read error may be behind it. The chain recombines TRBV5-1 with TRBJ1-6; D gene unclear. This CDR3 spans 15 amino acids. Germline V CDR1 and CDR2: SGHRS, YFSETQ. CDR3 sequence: CARSCEGSGNSPLHF. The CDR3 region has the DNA TGCGCCAGAAGCTGTGAGGGTAGCGGGAATTCACCCCTCCACTTT.

The CDR3 is CASSFTGGAHGYTF. The CDR3 DNA reads TGTGCCAGCAGTTTTACAGGGGGCGCGCATGGCTACACCTTC. This chain connects TRBV12-3 or TRBV12-4 to TRBJ1-2, with 9 bases fitting TRBD1. The CDR3 consists of 14 residues. The V segment lost 3 bases and the J segment 6 bases; nucleotides outside the gene matches: 5.